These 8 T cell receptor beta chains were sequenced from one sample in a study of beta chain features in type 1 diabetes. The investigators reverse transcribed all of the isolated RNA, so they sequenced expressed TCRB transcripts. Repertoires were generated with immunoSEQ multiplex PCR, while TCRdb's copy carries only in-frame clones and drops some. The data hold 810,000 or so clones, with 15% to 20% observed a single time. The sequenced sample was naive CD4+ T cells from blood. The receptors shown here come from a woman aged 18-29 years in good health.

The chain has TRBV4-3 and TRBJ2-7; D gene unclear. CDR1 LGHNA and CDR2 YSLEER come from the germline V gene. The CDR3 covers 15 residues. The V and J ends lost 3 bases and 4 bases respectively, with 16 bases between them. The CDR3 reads CASSQLTTPIYEQYF. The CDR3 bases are TGCGCCAGCAGCCAGTTGACGACACCGATTTACGAGCAGTACTTC.

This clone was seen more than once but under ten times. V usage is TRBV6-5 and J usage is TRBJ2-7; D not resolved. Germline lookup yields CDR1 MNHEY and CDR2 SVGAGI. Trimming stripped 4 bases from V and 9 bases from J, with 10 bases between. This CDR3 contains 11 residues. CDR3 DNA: TGTGCCAGCAGTTCCTCGTTGGGGCAGTACTTC. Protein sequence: CASSSSLGQYF.

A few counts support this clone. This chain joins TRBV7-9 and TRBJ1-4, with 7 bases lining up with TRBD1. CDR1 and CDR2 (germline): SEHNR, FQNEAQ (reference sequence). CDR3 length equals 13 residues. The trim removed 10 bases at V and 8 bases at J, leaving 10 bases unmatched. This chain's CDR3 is CAISDRVVEKLFF. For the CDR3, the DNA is TGTGCCATCTCCGACAGGGTGGTAGAAAAACTGTTTTTT.

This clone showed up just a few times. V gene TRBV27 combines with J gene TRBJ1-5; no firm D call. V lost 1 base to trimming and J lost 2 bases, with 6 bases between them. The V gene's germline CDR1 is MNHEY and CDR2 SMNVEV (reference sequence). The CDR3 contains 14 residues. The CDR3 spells CASSLYLGNQPQHF. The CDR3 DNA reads TGTGCCAGCAGTTTATACTTGGGCAATCAGCCCCAGCATTTT.

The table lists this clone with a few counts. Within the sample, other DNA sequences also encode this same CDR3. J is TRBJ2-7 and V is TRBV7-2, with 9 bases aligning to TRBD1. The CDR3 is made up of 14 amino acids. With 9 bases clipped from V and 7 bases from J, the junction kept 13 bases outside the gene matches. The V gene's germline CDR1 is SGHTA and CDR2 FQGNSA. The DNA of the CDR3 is TGTGCCAGTAGCCCCCAGACAGGGGGTTATGAGCAGTACTTC. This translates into CASSPQTGGYEQYF.

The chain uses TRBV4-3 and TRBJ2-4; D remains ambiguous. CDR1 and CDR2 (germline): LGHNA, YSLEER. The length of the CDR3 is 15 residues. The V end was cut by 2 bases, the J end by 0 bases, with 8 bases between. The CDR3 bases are TGCGCCAGCAGCCAACACAGACTAGCCAAAAACATTCAGTACTTC. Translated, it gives CASSQHRLAKNIQYF.

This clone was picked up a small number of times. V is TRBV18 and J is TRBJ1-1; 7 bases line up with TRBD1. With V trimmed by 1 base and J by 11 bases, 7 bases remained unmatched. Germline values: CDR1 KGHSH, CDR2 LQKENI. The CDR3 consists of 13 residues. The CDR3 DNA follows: TGTGCCAGCTCACCACGGGAGGGGGCAGATGCTTTCTTT. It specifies CASSPREGADAFF.

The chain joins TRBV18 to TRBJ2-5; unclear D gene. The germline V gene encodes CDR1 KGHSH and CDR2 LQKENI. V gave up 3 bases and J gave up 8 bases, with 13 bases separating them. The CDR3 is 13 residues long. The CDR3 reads CASSPLDTVTQYF. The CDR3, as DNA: TGTGCCAGCTCACCTCTTGACACCGTCACCCAGTACTTC. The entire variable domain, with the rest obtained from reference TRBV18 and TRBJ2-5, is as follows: NAGVMQNPRHLVRRRGQEARLRCSPMKGHSHVYWYRQLPEEGLKFMVYLQKENIIDESGMPKERFSAEFPKEGPSILRIQQVVRGDSAAYFCASSPLDTVTQYFGPGTRLLVL.